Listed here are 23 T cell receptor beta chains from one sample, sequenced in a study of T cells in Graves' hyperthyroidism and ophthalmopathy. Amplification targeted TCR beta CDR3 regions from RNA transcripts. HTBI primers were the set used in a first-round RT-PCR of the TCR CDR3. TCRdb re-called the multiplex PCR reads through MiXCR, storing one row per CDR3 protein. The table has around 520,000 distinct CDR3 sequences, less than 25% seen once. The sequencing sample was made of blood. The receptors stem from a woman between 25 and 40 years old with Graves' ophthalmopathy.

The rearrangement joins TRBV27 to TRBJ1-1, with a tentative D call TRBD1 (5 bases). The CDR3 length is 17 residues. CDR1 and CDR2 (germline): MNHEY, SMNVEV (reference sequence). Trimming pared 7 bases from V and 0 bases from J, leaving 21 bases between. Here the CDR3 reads CASKEGADSYLNTEAFF. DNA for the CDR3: TGTGCCAGCAAGGAGGGAGCAGACAGCTATTTGAACACTGAAGCTTTCTTT.

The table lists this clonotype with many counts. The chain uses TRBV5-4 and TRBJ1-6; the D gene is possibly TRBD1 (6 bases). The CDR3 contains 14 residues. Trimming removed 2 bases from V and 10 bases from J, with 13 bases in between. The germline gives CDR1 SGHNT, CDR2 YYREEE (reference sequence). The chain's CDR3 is CASSFGGLGSPLHF. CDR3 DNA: TGTGCCAGCAGCTTTGGGGGCCTCGGGTCACCCCTCCACTTT. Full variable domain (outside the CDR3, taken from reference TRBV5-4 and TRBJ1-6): ETGVTQSPTHLIKTRGQQVTLRCSSQSGHNTVSWYQQALGQGPQFIFQYYREEENGRGNFPPRFSGLQFPNYSSELNVNALELDDSALYLCASSFGGLGSPLHFGNGTRLTVT.

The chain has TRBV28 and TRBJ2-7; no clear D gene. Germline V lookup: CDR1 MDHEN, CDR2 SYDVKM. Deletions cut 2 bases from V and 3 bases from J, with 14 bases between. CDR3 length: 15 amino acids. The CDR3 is CASSLPAGGDYEQYF. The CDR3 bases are TGTGCCAGCAGTTTACCCGCCGGTGGGGACTACGAGCAGTACTTC.

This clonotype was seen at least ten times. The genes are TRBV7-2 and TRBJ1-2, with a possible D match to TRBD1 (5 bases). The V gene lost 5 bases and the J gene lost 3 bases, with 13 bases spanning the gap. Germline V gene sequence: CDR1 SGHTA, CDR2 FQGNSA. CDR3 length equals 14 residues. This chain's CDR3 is CASSPHPGDYGYTF. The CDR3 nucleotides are TGTGCCAGCAGCCCACACCCGGGGGACTATGGCTACACCTTC.

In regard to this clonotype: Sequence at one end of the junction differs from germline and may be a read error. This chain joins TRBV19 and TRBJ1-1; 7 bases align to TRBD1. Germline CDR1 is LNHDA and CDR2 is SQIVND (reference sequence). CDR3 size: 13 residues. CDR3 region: CASSTGGNTGAFF. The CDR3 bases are TGTGCCAGTAGTACAGGGGGGAACACTGGAGCTTTCTTT.

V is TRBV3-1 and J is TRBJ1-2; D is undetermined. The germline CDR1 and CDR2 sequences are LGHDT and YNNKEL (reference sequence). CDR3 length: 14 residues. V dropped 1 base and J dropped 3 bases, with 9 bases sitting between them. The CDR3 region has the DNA TGTGCCAGCAGCCAAGTTTCTCCCGACTATGGCTACACCTTC. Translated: CASSQVSPDYGYTF.

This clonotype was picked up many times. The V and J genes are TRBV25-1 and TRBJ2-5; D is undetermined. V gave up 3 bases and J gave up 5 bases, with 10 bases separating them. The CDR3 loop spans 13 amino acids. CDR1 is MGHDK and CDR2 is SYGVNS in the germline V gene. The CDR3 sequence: CASSDFAFETQYF. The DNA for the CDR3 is TGTGCCAGCAGTGACTTTGCTTTCGAGACCCAGTACTTC.

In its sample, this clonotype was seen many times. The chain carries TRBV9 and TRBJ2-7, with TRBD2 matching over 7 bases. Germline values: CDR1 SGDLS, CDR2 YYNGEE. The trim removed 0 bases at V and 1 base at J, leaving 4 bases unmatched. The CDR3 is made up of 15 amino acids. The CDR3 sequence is CASSVDDGGSYEQYF. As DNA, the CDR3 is TGTGCCAGCAGCGTAGACGACGGGGGGTCCTACGAGCAGTACTTC.

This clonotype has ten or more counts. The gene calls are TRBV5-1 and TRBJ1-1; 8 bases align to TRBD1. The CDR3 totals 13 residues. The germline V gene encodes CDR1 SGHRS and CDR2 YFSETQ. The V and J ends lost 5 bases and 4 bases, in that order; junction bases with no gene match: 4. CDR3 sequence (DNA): TGCGCCAGCAGTTCAGGGGGCGGCACTGAAGCTTTCTTT. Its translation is CASSSGGGTEAFF.

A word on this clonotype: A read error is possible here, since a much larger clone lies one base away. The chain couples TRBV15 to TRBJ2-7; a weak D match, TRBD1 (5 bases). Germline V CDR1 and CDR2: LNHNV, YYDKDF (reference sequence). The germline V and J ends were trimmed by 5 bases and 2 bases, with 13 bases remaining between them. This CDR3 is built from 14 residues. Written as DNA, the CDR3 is TGTGCCACCAGCCGACAGACGGAACCCTACGAGCAGTACTTC. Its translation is CATSRQTEPYEQYF.

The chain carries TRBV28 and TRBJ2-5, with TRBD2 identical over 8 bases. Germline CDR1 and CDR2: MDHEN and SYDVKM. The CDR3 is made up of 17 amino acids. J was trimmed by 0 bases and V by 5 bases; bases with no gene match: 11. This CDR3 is CASSTHQLAEYQETQYF. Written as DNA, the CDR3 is TGTGCCAGCAGTACCCACCAACTAGCGGAATACCAAGAGACCCAGTACTTC. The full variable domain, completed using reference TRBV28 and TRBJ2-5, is DVKVTQSSRYLVKRTGEKVFLECVQDMDHENMFWYRQDPGLGLRLIYFSYDVKMKEKGDIPEGYSVSREKKERFSLILESASTNQTSMYLCASSTHQLAEYQETQYFGPGTRLLVL.

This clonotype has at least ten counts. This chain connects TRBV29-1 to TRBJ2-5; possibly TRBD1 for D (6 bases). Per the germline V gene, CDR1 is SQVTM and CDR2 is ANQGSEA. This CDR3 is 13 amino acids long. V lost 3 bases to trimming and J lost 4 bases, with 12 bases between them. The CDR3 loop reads CSVERGSTETQYF. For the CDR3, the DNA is TGCAGCGTTGAGAGGGGGAGTACAGAGACCCAGTACTTC.

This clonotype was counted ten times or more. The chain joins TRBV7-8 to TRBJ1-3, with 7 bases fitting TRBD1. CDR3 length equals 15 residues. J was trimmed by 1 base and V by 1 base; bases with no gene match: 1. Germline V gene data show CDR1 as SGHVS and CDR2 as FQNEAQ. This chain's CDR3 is CASSLGQGSGNTIYF. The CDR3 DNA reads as TGTGCCAGCAGCTTAGGACAGGGATCTGGAAACACCATATATTTT.

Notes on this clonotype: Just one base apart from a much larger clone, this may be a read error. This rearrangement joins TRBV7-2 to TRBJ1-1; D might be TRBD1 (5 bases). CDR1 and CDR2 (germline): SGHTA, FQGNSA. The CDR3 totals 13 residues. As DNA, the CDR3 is TGTGCCAACAGCTTAGGGGTTCTCCCTGAAGCTTTCTTT. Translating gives CANSLGVLPEAFF.

CDR3 loop: CASSQPATGTYEQYF. The CDR3 coding sequence is TGTGCCAGCAGCCAACCGGCCACAGGGACCTACGAGCAGTACTTC. This chain joins TRBV3-1 and TRBJ2-7; perhaps TRBD1 as D (6 bases). Trimming removed 2 bases at V and 2 bases at J, with 13 bases between. The CDR3 runs 15 residues. Germline CDR1 reads LGHDT; CDR2 reads YNNKEL (reference sequence).

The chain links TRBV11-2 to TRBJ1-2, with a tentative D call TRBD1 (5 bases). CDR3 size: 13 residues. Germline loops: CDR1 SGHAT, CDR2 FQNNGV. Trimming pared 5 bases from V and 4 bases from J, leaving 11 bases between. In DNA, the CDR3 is TGTGCCAGCAGCAAACAGGTTACCTATGGCTACACCTTC. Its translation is CASSKQVTYGYTF.

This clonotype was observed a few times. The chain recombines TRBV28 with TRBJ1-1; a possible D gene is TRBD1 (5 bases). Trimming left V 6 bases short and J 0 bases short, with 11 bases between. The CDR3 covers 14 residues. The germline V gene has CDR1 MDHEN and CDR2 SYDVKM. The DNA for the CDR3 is TGTGCCAGCAGGCCCCGGGGGATGAACACTGAAGCTTTCTTT. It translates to CASRPRGMNTEAFF.

CDR3: CASSFGGRFPDKNLVMTEAFF. CDR3 nucleotides: TGTGCCAGCAGTTTCGGGGGGCGCTTTCCGGACAAGAACCTCGTCATGACTGAAGCTTTCTTT. This chain connects TRBV12-3 or TRBV12-4 to TRBJ1-1, with D tentatively TRBD1 (6 bases). The germline V and J ends were trimmed by 3 bases and 5 bases, with 34 bases remaining between them. The CDR3 is 21 amino acids.

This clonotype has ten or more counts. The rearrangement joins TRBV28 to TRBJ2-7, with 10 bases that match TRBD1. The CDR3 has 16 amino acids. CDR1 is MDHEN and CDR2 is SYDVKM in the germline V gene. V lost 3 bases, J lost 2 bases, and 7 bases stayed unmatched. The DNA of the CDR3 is TGTGCCAGCAGTTTCTTTTGGGACAGGGGAACCTACGAGCAGTACTTC. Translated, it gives CASSFFWDRGTYEQYF. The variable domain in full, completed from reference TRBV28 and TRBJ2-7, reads DVKVTQSSRYLVKRTGEKVFLECVQDMDHENMFWYRQDPGLGLRLIYFSYDVKMKEKGDIPEGYSVSREKKERFSLILESASTNQTSMYLCASSFFWDRGTYEQYFGPGTRLTVT.

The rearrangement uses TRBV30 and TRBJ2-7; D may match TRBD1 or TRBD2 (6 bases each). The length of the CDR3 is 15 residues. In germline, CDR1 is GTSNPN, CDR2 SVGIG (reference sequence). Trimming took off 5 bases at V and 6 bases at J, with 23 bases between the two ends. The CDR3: CAWVGARRLEGEQYF. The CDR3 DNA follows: TGTGCCTGGGTGGGGGCCCGGCGTTTGGAGGGCGAGCAGTACTTC.

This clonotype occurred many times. The CDR3 sequence is CATSNQGPYKDYGYTF. Written as DNA, the CDR3 is TGTGCCACCAGCAACCAGGGTCCGTATAAGGACTATGGCTACACCTTC. The chain uses TRBV15 and TRBJ1-2, with a weak D call TRBD1 (5 bases). Per the germline V gene, CDR1 is LNHNV and CDR2 is YYDKDF (reference sequence). The V gene lost 4 bases and the J gene lost 3 bases, with 18 bases spanning the gap. CDR3 length equals 16 residues.

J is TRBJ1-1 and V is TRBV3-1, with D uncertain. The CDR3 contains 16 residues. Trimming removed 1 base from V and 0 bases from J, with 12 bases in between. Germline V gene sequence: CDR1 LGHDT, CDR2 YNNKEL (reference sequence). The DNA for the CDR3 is TGTGCCAGCAGCCAAGGAATTTATCGGGTGAACACTGAAGCTTTCTTT. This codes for CASSQGIYRVNTEAFF.

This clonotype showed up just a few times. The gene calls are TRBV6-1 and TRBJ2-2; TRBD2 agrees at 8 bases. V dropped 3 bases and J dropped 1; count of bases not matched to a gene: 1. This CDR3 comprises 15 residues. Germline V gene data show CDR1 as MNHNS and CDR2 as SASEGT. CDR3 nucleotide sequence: TGTGCCAGCAGTGATAGCGGGAAGAACACCGGGGAGCTGTTTTTT. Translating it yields CASSDSGKNTGELFF.